This is a list of T cell receptor beta chains from one sample in a study of early T cells in non-severe SARS-CoV-2 infection. TCRdb redid the calling of the 5' RACE reads with MiXCR, one entry per CDR3 protein. The sample holds more than 55,000 distinct CDR3 sequences, roughly 13% seen once. The material was whole blood, obtained at baseline. The receptors were sampled from an adult who was a healthcare worker with PCR-confirmed SARS-CoV-2 infection or an uninfected control (not recorded which). The CDR3 runs from the conserved cysteine through the conserved F or W. A D gene is named only where the DNA matches it firmly. The size of a clone is reported for some rows only, either as once, few or many, or as a class for expanded clones.

j_gene | v_gene | d_gene | abundance | CDR3aa | CDR3nt
TRBJ2-3 | TRBV6-2/TRBV6-3 | . | . | CASTSQQPSTDTQYF | TGTGCCAGCACGTCTCAGCAGCCTAGCACAGATACGCAGTATTTT
TRBJ2-5 | TRBV5-5 | . | . | CASSSPTGYETQYF | TGTGCCAGCAGCTCCCCGACAGGTTATGAGACCCAGTACTTC
TRBJ2-3 | TRBV9 | . | . | CASSTRPSADTQYF | TGTGCCAGCAGCACCCGACCCAGTGCGGATACGCAGTATTTT
TRBJ2-5 | TRBV20-1 | . | few | CSAKFSPQETQYF | TGCAGTGCTAAATTCAGCCCACAAGAGACCCAGTACTTC
TRBJ2-2 | TRBV29-1 | . | . | CSVERLSNTGELFF | TGCAGCGTTGAGAGACTTTCGAACACCGGGGAGCTGTTTTTT
TRBJ2-7 | TRBV6-5 | . | many | CASSYGGVGTGEQYF | TGTGCCAGCAGTTACGGCGGGGTTGGCACCGGGGAGCAGTACTTC
TRBJ1-6 | TRBV4-1 | . | few | CASSQVIQGNSPLHF | TGCGCCAGCAGCCAGGTGATTCAGGGGAATTCACCCCTCCACTTT
TRBJ2-7 | TRBV3-1 | TRBD2 | . | CASSHPGTSSYEQYF | TGTGCCAGCAGCCATCCCGGGACTAGCAGTTACGAGCAGTACTTC
TRBJ2-6 | TRBV24-1 | . | . | CATSDLGVSGANVLTF | TGTGCCACCAGTGATTTGGGGGTATCTGGGGCCAACGTCCTGACTTTC
TRBJ1-3 | TRBV5-1 | . | . | CASSLAGYGNTIYF | TGCGCCAGCAGCTTGGCCGGGTATGGAAACACCATATATTTT
TRBJ2-1 | TRBV4-2 | TRBD1 | few | CASSWGQFDNEQFF | TGTGCCAGCAGCTGGGGACAGTTTGACAATGAGCAGTTCTTC
TRBJ2-1 | TRBV13 | . | many | CASSLRAYSYNEQFF | TGTGCCAGCAGCTTGCGGGCCTACTCCTACAATGAGCAGTTCTTC
TRBJ2-1 | TRBV7-6 | . | . | CASGGAGNEQFF | TGTGCCAGCGGGGGGGCGGGGAATGAGCAGTTCTTC
TRBJ1-5 | TRBV19 | . | . | CASRGAVRGNQPQHF | TGTGCCAGTAGAGGAGCGGTCAGGGGCAATCAGCCCCAGCATTTT
TRBJ2-7 | TRBV4-3 | TRBD1 | many | CASSQRDSSYEQYF | TGCGCCAGCAGCCAACGGGACAGCTCCTACGAGCAGTACTTC
TRBJ2-2 | TRBV7-2 | TRBD1 | few | CASSRYRGQSGELFF | TGTGCCAGCAGCCGATACAGGGGACAATCCGGGGAGCTGTTTTTT
TRBJ2-7 | TRBV28 | . | few | CASSPEADYEQYF | TGTGCCAGCAGTCCGGAGGCGGACTACGAGCAGTACTTC
TRBJ1-2 | TRBV12-3/TRBV12-4 | . | . | CASSLVGTEFKNYGYTF | TGTGCCAGCAGTTTAGTAGGGACCGAATTTAAGAACTATGGCTACACCTTC
TRBJ1-6 | TRBV20-1 | TRBD1 | . | CSEQTGALGTLHF | TGCAGTGAGCAGACAGGGGCGTTAGGAACCCTCCACTTT
TRBJ2-7 | TRBV28 | TRBD1 | many | CASSTGQVVPYF | TGTGCCAGCAGCACGGGACAGGTCGTTCCGTACTTC
TRBJ1-6 | TRBV7-9 | . | many | CASSLEQGRSPLHF | TGTGCCAGCAGCTTAGAACAGGGTCGATCACCCCTCCACTTT